The 27 T cell receptor beta chains presented below share a single source sample, sequenced in a study of T cell changes during pregnancy in multiple sclerosis. Here immunoSEQ multiplex PCR was the method, and the copy in TCRdb shows in-frame clones only, minus some. The table lists about 29,000 clones, about nine tenths of them singletons, with 6% to 7% in the top ten. The sequencing used CD8+ T cells from peripheral blood mononuclear cells, collected after pregnancy. Every receptor here comes from a female donor with multiple sclerosis, enrolled in a pregnancy study.

The genes are TRBV7-2 and TRBJ2-7; D unclear. V was shortened by 9 bases and J by 0 bases, with 9 bases between the two germline ends. The CDR3 sequence is 12 residues long. Germline CDR1 SGHTA, CDR2 FQGNSA. CDR3 DNA: TGTGCCAGTGCGGCGGACTCCTACGAGCAGTACTTC. Translation gives CASAADSYEQYF.

This rearrangement joins TRBV12-5 to TRBJ1-1; a possible D gene is TRBD1 (6 bases). Germline V gene data show CDR1 as LGHNT and CDR2 as FRNRAP. The ends were cut back, 4 bases at V and 7 bases at J, with 13 bases in the middle. CDR3 length: 13 amino acids. CDR3 protein: CASGWGPSSEAFF. The CDR3 nucleotides are TGTGCTAGTGGTTGGGGGCCTTCGAGTGAAGCTTTCTTT.

This clone was seen a single time. CDR3 nucleotides: TGCAGCGTTTTAGTCGCGACAGGGGGGCGCTACGAGCAGTACTTC. This encodes CSVLVATGGRYEQYF. The chain links TRBV29-1 to TRBJ2-7; 9 nucleotides line up with TRBD1. Germline V lookup: CDR1 SQVTM, CDR2 ANQGSEA. CDR3 size: 15 residues. V shed 5 bases, J shed 3 bases, and the junction held 11 bases outside the gene matches.

This clone was seen a handful of times. The rearrangement joins TRBV5-1 to TRBJ2-4, with 12 positions matching TRBD1. Germline assignment: CDR1 SGHRS and CDR2 YFSETQ. This CDR3 has 15 amino acids. J was trimmed by 7 bases and V by 4 bases; bases with no gene match: 6. CDR3 in DNA: TGCGCCAGCAGCCCCGGGACAGGGGGCAGGAACATTCAGTACTTC. Translation: CASSPGTGGRNIQYF.

The chain recombines TRBV27 with TRBJ1-1, with a weak D call TRBD1 (5 bases). The germline gives CDR1 MNHEY, CDR2 SMNVEV (reference sequence). This CDR3 has 13 residues. Here the CDR3 reads CASQGYRSTEAFF. CDR3 coding DNA: TGTGCTTCGCAGGGTTACCGGAGCACTGAAGCTTTCTTT.

V is TRBV28 and J is TRBJ1-1; 8 nucleotides match TRBD1. Germline-derived CDR1 and CDR2 are MDHEN and SYDVKM. Losses at the gene ends were 5 bases for V and 6 bases for J; bases not matched to a gene: 8. CDR3 length: 14 amino acids. CDR3 residues: CASSVTGAGPEAFF. As DNA, the CDR3 is TGTGCCAGCAGTGTGACAGGGGCCGGGCCTGAAGCTTTCTTT.

The rearrangement joins TRBV5-1 to TRBJ2-1; 15 nucleotides line up with TRBD2. The germline V gene has CDR1 SGHRS and CDR2 YFSETQ. The CDR3 totals 18 residues. The trim removed 1 base at V and 7 bases at J, leaving 9 bases unmatched. The CDR3 DNA follows: TGCGCCAGCAGCTTGTATCGGTTAGGGACTAGCGGGAGGAATGAGCAGTTCTTC. It is translated as CASSLYRLGTSGRNEQFF.

J is TRBJ2-7 and V is TRBV6-6, with D perhaps TRBD2 (6 bases). Trimming shortened V by 8 bases and J by 0 bases, and 11 bases separated the two germline ends. Germline V gene lookup returns CDR1 MNHNY and CDR2 SVGAGI (reference sequence). This CDR3 has 13 residues. The CDR3 coding sequence is TGTGCCAGCGGGGGACTTCCCTCCTACGAGCAGTACTTC. Protein sequence: CASGGLPSYEQYF.

V is TRBV19 and J is TRBJ2-1; D is uncertain. In germline, CDR1 is LNHDA, CDR2 SQIVND (reference sequence). The CDR3 contains 14 residues. V lost 5 bases, J lost 1 base, and 9 bases lay in between. DNA of the CDR3: TGTGCCAGTAGTTCTCTACTGTCCTACAATGAGCAGTTCTTC. Residues: CASSSLLSYNEQFF.

The genes are TRBV10-1 and TRBJ2-5, with 9 bases aligning to TRBD1. The CDR3 sequence is 14 residues long. V lost 2 bases, J lost 2 bases, and 0 bases stayed unmatched. Germline V lookup: CDR1 WNHNN, CDR2 SYGVQD (reference sequence). CDR3 protein: CASSEDRGQETQYF. As DNA, the CDR3 is TGCGCCAGCAGTGAGGACAGGGGGCAAGAGACCCAGTACTTC.

This sequence joins TRBV6-1 and TRBJ2-3; tentatively, D is TRBD1 (6 bases). The CDR3 is made up of 15 amino acids. V was pared by 11 bases and J by 2 bases, with 20 bases between. Germline lookup yields CDR1 MNHNS and CDR2 SASEGT. DNA for the CDR3: TGTGCCTGTATAAGGGCAGGGGTAAACACAGATACGCAGTATTTT. Its protein is CACIRAGVNTDTQYF.

This clone was seen a single time. The rearrangement uses TRBV7-9 and TRBJ1-5, with TRBD1 matching 7 bases. This CDR3 spans 12 amino acids. Trimming took 7 bases from V and 5 from J; bases not matched to a gene: 2. CDR1 and CDR2 from the germline V gene are SEHNR and FQNEAQ (reference sequence). DNA of the CDR3: TGTGCCAGCAATCAGGGGGATCAGCCCCAGCATTTT. Its protein product is CASNQGDQPQHF.

The chain recombines TRBV27 with TRBJ2-7; TRBD1 matches at 11 bases. The CDR3 loop spans 13 amino acids. CDR1 is MNHEY and CDR2 is SMNVEV in the germline V gene (reference sequence). V shed 5 bases, J shed 4 bases, and the junction held 1 base outside the gene matches. The chain's CDR3 is CASSRDRGYEQYF. CDR3 in DNA: TGTGCCAGCAGTCGGGACAGGGGGTACGAGCAGTACTTC.

The CDR3 region is CASSLLSTDTQYF. The CDR3 DNA is TGTGCCAGCAGCTTACTCAGCACAGATACGCAGTATTTT. The V and J genes are TRBV7-3 and TRBJ2-3; D is ambiguous. V was cut by 2 bases and J by 0 bases, with 3 bases left in between. Germline values: CDR1 SGHTA, CDR2 FQGTGA. The CDR3 length is 13 residues.

V is TRBV7-6 and J is TRBJ2-5, with a weak D call TRBD1 (5 bases). This CDR3 is 11 amino acids long. Germline values: CDR1 SGHVS, CDR2 FNYEAQ. V shed 4 bases and J shed 5 bases, with 5 bases lying between them. The CDR3: CASSSGETQYF. As DNA, the CDR3 is TGTGCCAGCAGCTCAGGGGAGACCCAGTACTTC.

The V call is TRBV7-9, the J call TRBJ2-7; possibly TRBD2 for D (5 bases). The germline gives CDR1 SEHNR, CDR2 FQNEAQ (reference sequence). The CDR3 has 13 amino acids. V was clipped by 5 bases and J by 4 bases, with 12 bases between them. CDR3 sequence (DNA): TGTGCCAGCAGCCTCTCAGAGGGATACGAGCAGTACTTC. It encodes CASSLSEGYEQYF.

The chain couples TRBV4-1 to TRBJ2-3, with D possibly TRBD1 on 6 matching bases. CDR1 is MGHRA, CDR2 YSYEKL, per germline. V was pared by 5 bases and J by 6 bases, with 9 bases between. The CDR3 sequence is 12 residues long. CDR3 residues: CASSDRGDTQYF. In DNA form, the CDR3 reads TGCGCCAGCAGCGATAGGGGGGATACGCAGTATTTT.

V usage is TRBV2 and J usage is TRBJ2-7, with D perhaps matching TRBD1 (6 bases). V lost 7 bases to trimming and J lost 8 bases, with 24 bases between them. CDR1 SNHLY and CDR2 FYNNEI come from the germline V gene. The CDR3 loop spans 15 amino acids. CDR3 amino acids: CASISRDGTSRQQYF. The CDR3 nucleotides read TGTGCCAGCATTTCCCGGGACGGGACATCTAGGCAGCAGTACTTC.

J is TRBJ1-1 and V is TRBV6-4; 7 nucleotides align to TRBD1. After removal of 2 bases from V and 7 bases from J, the junction contained 7 bases not matched to a gene. CDR1 is MRHNA, CDR2 SNTAGT, per germline. The length of the CDR3 is 14 residues. The CDR3 bases are TGTGCCAGCAGTGACGGGGCAGGGGGTAGTGAAGCTTTCTTT. The encoded protein is CASSDGAGGSEAFF.

This chain connects TRBV4-3 to TRBJ2-1; TRBD1 aligns across 9 bases. CDR1 is LGHNA, CDR2 YSLEER, per germline. CDR3 length: 14 residues. V was pared by 3 bases and J by 9 bases, with 6 bases of the junction left unmatched. The CDR3 DNA reads as TGCGCCAGCAGCCAGGGGACAGGGCGTGGTGAGCAGTTCTTC. Amino acids: CASSQGTGRGEQFF.

This clone showed up just a few times. V gene TRBV7-6 combines with J gene TRBJ2-1; weak D call: TRBD1 (5 bases). The CDR3 is made up of 13 amino acids. The germline V gene encodes CDR1 SGHVS and CDR2 FNYEAQ. V was trimmed by 5 bases and J by 5 bases, leaving 10 bases between them. In nucleotides, the CDR3 is TGTGCCAGCAGCCAGACCAGGGACAATGAGCAGTTCTTC. The encoded protein is CASSQTRDNEQFF.

V is TRBV5-8 and J is TRBJ1-5; TRBD1 matches 7 bases. This CDR3 has 14 amino acids. V lost 4 bases and J lost 9; bases outside the gene matches: 10. The germline gives CDR1 SGHTS, CDR2 YDEGEE. The CDR3 nucleotides read TGTGCCAGCAGCCCTGACAGGGAAGTTTGGCCCCAGCATTTT. Translated: CASSPDREVWPQHF.

The gene calls are TRBV6-5 and TRBJ1-2; 8 bases agree with TRBD1. This CDR3 has 13 amino acids. Germline V lookup: CDR1 MNHEY, CDR2 SVGAGI. V lost 6 bases to trimming and J lost 3 bases; unmatched junction nucleotides: 3. This chain's CDR3 is CASRPGGDYGYTF. CDR3 nucleotide sequence: TGTGCCAGCAGGCCAGGGGGCGACTATGGCTACACCTTC.

The chain links TRBV7-2 to TRBJ2-2, with TRBD2 matching over 14 bases. The germline CDR1 and CDR2 sequences are SGHTA and FQGNSA. The CDR3 has 19 amino acids. V shed 2 bases, J shed 4 bases, and the junction held 9 bases outside the gene matches. The CDR3 sequence is CASSLPGLAGDVGTGELFF. Here the CDR3 DNA reads TGTGCCAGCAGCTTACCGGGACTAGCGGGAGACGTTGGCACCGGGGAGCTGTTTTTT.

The J gene is TRBJ2-7, the V gene TRBV4-1, with 7 bases lining up with TRBD1. Germline V CDR1 and CDR2: MGHRA, YSYEKL. This CDR3 has 13 amino acids. Trimming removed 2 bases from V and 6 bases from J; junction bases left unmatched: 4. The CDR3 sequence: CASSQTGAGEQYF. CDR3 DNA sequence: TGCGCCAGCAGCCAAACAGGGGCGGGCGAGCAGTACTTC.

The chain joins TRBV7-9 to TRBJ2-1, with 8 nucleotides matching TRBD2. The CDR3 runs 16 residues. The germline V gene has CDR1 SEHNR and CDR2 FQNEAQ (reference sequence). The J segment lost 4 bases and the V segment lost 1 base, leaving 6 bases of the junction unmatched. This chain's CDR3 is CASSLGASGRYNEQFF. The CDR3, as DNA: TGTGCCAGCAGCTTAGGGGCTAGCGGGCGTTACAATGAGCAGTTCTTC.

J is TRBJ1-1 and V is TRBV7-9; TRBD1 might be the D (5 bases). Germline CDR1 reads SEHNR; CDR2 reads FQNEAQ (reference sequence). V was pared by 7 bases and J by 5 bases, with 17 bases between. The CDR3 length is 14 residues. CDR3: CASNELGGGTEAFF. Here the CDR3 DNA reads TGTGCCAGCAACGAACTGGGGGGAGGGACTGAAGCTTTCTTT. The entire variable domain, with the rest obtained from reference TRBV7-9 and TRBJ1-1, is as follows: DTGVSQNPRHKITKRGQNVTFRCDPISEHNRLYWYRQTLGQGPEFLTYFQNEAQLEKSRLLSDRFSAERPKGSFSTLEIQRTEQGDSAMYLCASNELGGGTEAFFGQGTRLTVV.